This T cell receptor (beta chain) stems from a study of regulatory T cells in long-lasting Graves disease. Arm-PCR of CDR3 regions and iRepertoire HTBI primers were the basis on which TCR beta libraries were built. TCRdb recomputed calls from the multiplex PCR reads with MiXCR, one row per CDR3 protein. This table has around 510,000 distinct CDR3 sequences, roughly 20% appearing once. The CDR3 has 15 residues. Per the germline V gene, CDR1 is MGHDK and CDR2 is SYGVNS. The ends lost 4 bases at V and 6 bases at J; junction bases unmatched: 10. Time point noted: persistent/refractory GD, antithyroid drugs over 5 years with positive TRAb. RNA from PBMCs was the source of the TCR library.

The receptor comes from a female donor with Graves disease. J is TRBJ2-7 and V is TRBV25-1, with TRBD2 matching 9 bases. The sample consisted of peripheral blood mononuclear cells (PBMCs), taken when the disease was refractory, from a patient treated with antithyroid drugs. CDR3 region: CASSASLAGAIEQYF. CDR3 in DNA: TGTGCCAGCAGTGCATCGTTAGCGGGAGCTATCGAGCAGTACTTC.